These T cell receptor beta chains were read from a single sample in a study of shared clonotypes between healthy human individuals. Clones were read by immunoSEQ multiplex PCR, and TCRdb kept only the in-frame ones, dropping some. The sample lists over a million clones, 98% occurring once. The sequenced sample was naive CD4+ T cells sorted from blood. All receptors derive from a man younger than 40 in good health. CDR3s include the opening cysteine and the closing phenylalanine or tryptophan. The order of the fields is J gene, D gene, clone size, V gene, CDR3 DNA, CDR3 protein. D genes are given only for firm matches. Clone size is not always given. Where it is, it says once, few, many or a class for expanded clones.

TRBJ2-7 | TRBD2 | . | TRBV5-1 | TGCGCCAGCAGCTTGGATGGCGGGAGTATCTACGAGCAGTACTTC | CASSLDGGSIYEQYF
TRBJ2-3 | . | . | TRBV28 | TGTGCCAGCAGTTTCGCGTCGTCGGATACGCAGTATTTT | CASSFASSDTQYF
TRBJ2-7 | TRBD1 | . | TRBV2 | TGTGCCACTTCAGGACAGGCGTTAAGCTCCTACGAGCAGTACTTC | CATSGQALSSYEQYF
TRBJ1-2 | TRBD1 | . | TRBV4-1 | TGCGCCAGCAGCCAGGCCGGGACAGGGGCCTATGGCTACACCTTC | CASSQAGTGAYGYTF
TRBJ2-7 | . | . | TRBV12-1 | TGTGCCAGCAGCTCGCCGTCGGGCTACGAGCAGTACTTC | CASSSPSGYEQYF
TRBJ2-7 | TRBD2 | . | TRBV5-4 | TGTGCCAGCAACCCAAAGGGGCTAGCGGGAGCTGGCGAGCAGTACTTC | CASNPKGLAGAGEQYF
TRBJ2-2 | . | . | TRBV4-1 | TGCGCCAGCAGCCAATCGCGTGGCACCGGGGAGCTGTTTTTT | CASSQSRGTGELFF
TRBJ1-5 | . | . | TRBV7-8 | TGTGCCAGCAGCTTAGCAGGGGCCCCCAATCAGCCCCAGCATTTT | CASSLAGAPNQPQHF
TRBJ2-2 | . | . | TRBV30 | TGTGCCTGGAGTCGGCCAGGCGCCCTTGGGTCCGGGGAGCTGTTTTTT | CAWSRPGALGSGELFF
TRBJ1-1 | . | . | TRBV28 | TGTGCCAGCTCCCCCGGGGGAGCCGTCACTGAAGCTTTCTTT | CASSPGGAVTEAFF
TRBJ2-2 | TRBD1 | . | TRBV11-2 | TGTGCCAGCAGCACCGGGACAGGGAACACCGGGGAGCTGTTTTTT | CASSTGTGNTGELFF
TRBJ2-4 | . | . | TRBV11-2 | TGTGCCAGCAGCTCCCAGGGGAGGGCAAACATTCAGTACTTC | CASSSQGRANIQYF
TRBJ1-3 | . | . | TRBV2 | TGTGCCAGCAGCTGGGCGGCGGGCCAGTCTGGAAACACCATATATTTT | CASSWAAGQSGNTIYF
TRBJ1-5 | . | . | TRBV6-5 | TGTGCCAGCAGTTCTCGAGGGCAGCCCCAGCATTTT | CASSSRGQPQHF
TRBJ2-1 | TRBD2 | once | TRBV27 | TGTGCCAGCAGTGTGATCAGACTAGCGGGAGGGTGGGACAATGAGCAGTTCTTC | CASSVIRLAGGWDNEQFF
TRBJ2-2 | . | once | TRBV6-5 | TGTGCCATCTTTTCCAGAAGTTCCGGGGAGCTGTTTTTT | CAIFSRSSGELFF
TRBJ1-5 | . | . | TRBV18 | TGTGCCAGCTCACCAAGAGCAAACAGGGCATCTCAGCCCCAGCATTTT | CASSPRANRASQPQHF
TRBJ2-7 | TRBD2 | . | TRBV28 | TGTGCCAGCAGGCTAGCGGGAGGAGTTGGAGCCTACGAGCAGTACTTC | CASRLAGGVGAYEQYF
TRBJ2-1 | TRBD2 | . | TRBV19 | TGTGCCAGTAGTCCACTAGCGAGAAGCTCCTACAATGAGCAGTTCTTC | CASSPLARSSYNEQFF
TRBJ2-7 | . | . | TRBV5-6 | TGTGCCAGCAGCCCGCGCGCTTGGAACGAGCAGTACTTC | CASSPRAWNEQYF
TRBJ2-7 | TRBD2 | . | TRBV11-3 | TGTGCCAGCAGCCCTGGACTAGCGGGAGGCTACGAGCAGTACTTC | CASSPGLAGGYEQYF
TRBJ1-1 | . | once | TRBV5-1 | TGCGCCAGCAAAAGGGGGGTGGATTACACTGAAGCTTTCTTT | CASKRGVDYTEAFF
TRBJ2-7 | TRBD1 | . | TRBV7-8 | TGTGCCAGCAGCTTAAACGACAGGGGGCTTATATACGAGCAGTACTTC | CASSLNDRGLIYEQYF
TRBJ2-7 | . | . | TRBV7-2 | TGTGCCAGCAGCTTAGGTGGAGCCCACCACGAGCAGTACTTC | CASSLGGAHHEQYF
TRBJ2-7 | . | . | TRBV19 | TGTGCCAGTAGTATGCAGGGCGGCGAGCAGTACTTC | CASSMQGGEQYF